Presented here are 24 T cell receptor beta chains from one specimen sequenced in a study of cytomegalovirus exposure and HLA in healthy donors. PCR amplification relied on 60 Vbeta primers (plus 13 Jbeta primers). Assay used: immunoSEQ multiplex PCR; TCRdb lists only in-frame clones, some missing. Among roughly 190,000 clones, roughly three quarters were seen once, and the ten largest hold roughly 1.4%. Material for sequencing was PBMCs. The receptors were gathered from a woman in her forties or fifties in good health and CMV-seronegative.

The chain combines TRBV9 with TRBJ1-6; D possibly corresponds to TRBD1 (6 bases). Deletions cut 1 base from V and 10 bases from J, with 12 bases between. The CDR3 covers 14 residues. Germline values: CDR1 SGDLS, CDR2 YYNGEE. CDR3 region: CASSVKQGDSPLHF. For the CDR3, the DNA is TGTGCCAGCAGCGTAAAACAGGGCGACTCACCCCTCCACTTT.

The chain combines TRBV28 with TRBJ2-1; a weak D match, TRBD1 (5 bases). Germline-derived CDR1 and CDR2 are MDHEN and SYDVKM. The CDR3 sequence is 14 residues long. The V gene lost 10 bases and the J gene lost 0 bases, with 13 bases spanning the gap. The CDR3 DNA is TGTGCCACCGCAGGGCCTAGCTCCTACAATGAGCAGTTCTTC. Its protein product is CATAGPSSYNEQFF.

In its sample, this clone was seen once. V is TRBV7-2 and J is TRBJ2-1, with 7 bases identical to TRBD2. V lost 4 bases and J lost 6; bases outside the gene matches: 9. The CDR3 has 15 amino acids. The germline CDR1 and CDR2 sequences are SGHTA and FQGNSA. Here the CDR3 reads CASSSLGGSFNEQFF. As DNA, the CDR3 is TGTGCCAGCAGCTCCTTGGGCGGGAGTTTCAATGAGCAGTTCTTC.

The genes are TRBV27 and TRBJ2-1, with 8 positions matching TRBD2. Unmatched junction bases numbered 15, after V lost 3 bases and J lost 8 bases. Germline values: CDR1 MNHEY, CDR2 SMNVEV (reference sequence). This CDR3 comprises 17 residues. The CDR3 loop reads CASSFLLGSGSSHEQFF. Written as DNA, the CDR3 is TGTGCCAGCAGTTTTCTCCTTGGGAGCGGGAGTTCCCATGAGCAGTTCTTC.

The chain joins TRBV6-5 to TRBJ2-3; the match to TRBD1 covers 8 bases. J lost 2 bases, V lost 4 bases, and 8 bases had no gene match. The CDR3 length is 16 residues. Germline CDR1 and CDR2: MNHEY and SVGAGI. The CDR3 sequence is CASSSADRAYTDTQYF. The CDR3 DNA reads TGTGCCAGCAGTTCAGCGGACAGGGCCTACACAGATACGCAGTATTTT.

The chain employs TRBV2 and TRBJ1-2, with 7 bases aligning to TRBD1. J gave up 4 bases and V 7 bases, and 12 bases lay outside the gene matches. Germline CDR1 SNHLY, CDR2 FYNNEI. The CDR3 consists of 15 residues. CDR3 sequence (DNA): TGTGCCAGCACCAATTTAGGGGGCGCGGGCTATGGCTACACCTTC. Its translation: CASTNLGGAGYGYTF.

This sequence joins TRBV7-3 and TRBJ2-2; the match to TRBD2 covers 15 bases. V dropped 3 bases and J dropped 9; count of bases not matched to a gene: 2. The CDR3 runs to 15 residues. Germline CDR1 is SGHTA and CDR2 is FQGTGA. CDR3 DNA: TGTGCCAGCAGCTTCGGACTAGCGGGAGGGCGGGAGCTGTTTTTT. It yields the protein CASSFGLAGGRELFF.

This rearrangement joins TRBV6-5 to TRBJ1-1; 7 bases align to TRBD1. J gave up 1 base and V 5 bases, and 4 bases lay outside the gene matches. This CDR3 spans 14 amino acids. CDR1 and CDR2 from the germline V gene are MNHEY and SVGAGI. The CDR3 nucleotides are TGTGCCAGCAGTGGCTACAGGGGGAACACTGAAGCTTTCTTT. This translates into CASSGYRGNTEAFF.

The V call is TRBV4-3, the J call TRBJ1-2; 10 bases fit TRBD1. This CDR3 has 12 amino acids. V lost 8 bases and J lost 8; bases outside the gene matches: 5. Germline lookup yields CDR1 LGHNA and CDR2 YSLEER. This chain's CDR3 is CASPGQGFGYTF. The CDR3 DNA follows: TGCGCCAGCCCGGGACAGGGGTTCGGCTACACCTTC.

The chain couples TRBV9 to TRBJ1-2; TRBD1 matches 7 bases. The V gene's germline CDR1 is SGDLS and CDR2 YYNGEE. J gave up 6 bases and V 3 bases, and 8 bases lay outside the gene matches. There are 14 residues in the CDR3. The CDR3 sequence is CASSGHFGTDGYTF. The CDR3 nucleotides are TGTGCCAGCAGCGGGCACTTTGGGACAGATGGCTACACCTTC.

This clone appeared a few times. The chain uses TRBV6-1 and TRBJ1-2; a weak D match, TRBD1 (6 bases). Germline CDR1 and CDR2: MNHNS and SASEGT. Trimming took off 4 bases at V and 5 bases at J, with 11 bases between the two ends. The CDR3 extends over 13 amino acids. CDR3 coding DNA: TGTGCCAGCAGTGTCGACCAGGGGTATGGCTACACCTTC. The encoded protein is CASSVDQGYGYTF.

The chain has TRBV7-2 and TRBJ1-1; D is perhaps TRBD1 (6 bases). The length of the CDR3 is 13 residues. Germline CDR1 is SGHTA and CDR2 is FQGNSA. The ends were cut back, 5 bases at V and 1 base at J, with 8 bases in the middle. The CDR3 sequence: CASSGQTNTEAFF. The DNA for the CDR3 is TGTGCCAGCAGCGGACAGACGAACACTGAAGCTTTCTTT.

In this sample, this clone turned up a few times. The rearrangement links TRBV2 to TRBJ1-5; 9 nucleotides line up with TRBD1. CDR1 and CDR2 (germline): SNHLY, FYNNEI. V was pared by 7 bases and J by 3 bases, with 7 bases of the junction left unmatched. The CDR3 length is 15 residues. CDR3 in DNA: TGTGCCAGCAAGGGACAGGGCTTCTTCAATCAGCCCCAGCATTTT. It specifies CASKGQGFFNQPQHF.

The chain uses TRBV11-2 and TRBJ1-3; 10 bases match TRBD1. Germline-derived CDR1 and CDR2 are SGHAT and FQNNGV. The CDR3 sequence is 17 residues long. The junction had 12 bases not matched to a gene; V was cut back by 1 base and J by 9 bases. In DNA, the CDR3 is TGTGCCAGCAGCTTAGTTGGGACAGGGGTTCAGAGGAGCACCATATATTTT. Translated, it gives CASSLVGTGVQRSTIYF.

This clone has only a few counts. The CDR3, as DNA: TGCGCCAGCAGCACCGGGGTCCGCACCTACAATGAGCAGTTCTTC. Its translation is CASSTGVRTYNEQFF. This rearrangement joins TRBV5-1 to TRBJ2-1, with D perhaps matching TRBD2 (5 bases). Trimming took off 4 bases at V and 2 bases at J, with 13 bases between the two ends. This CDR3 spans 15 amino acids. Germline lookup yields CDR1 SGHRS and CDR2 YFSETQ.

V gene TRBV4-1 combines with J gene TRBJ2-7, with D possibly being TRBD2 (6 bases). The CDR3 covers 16 residues. Trimming stripped 0 bases from V and 3 bases from J, with 15 bases between. Germline lookup yields CDR1 MGHRA and CDR2 YSYEKL. CDR3 sequence reads: CASSQEGGGSFYEQYF. CDR3 nucleotides: TGCGCCAGCAGCCAAGAGGGGGGTGGAAGCTTCTACGAGCAGTACTTC.

This sequence joins TRBV5-1 and TRBJ1-2; D is possibly TRBD1 (5 bases). Trimming cost V 0 bases and J 0 bases, with 12 bases left between them. CDR3 length: 16 amino acids. Germline CDR1 reads SGHRS; CDR2 reads YFSETQ. CDR3 protein: CASSLGVRGANYGYTF. In DNA form, the CDR3 reads TGCGCCAGCAGCTTGGGGGTCCGGGGGGCTAACTATGGCTACACCTTC. Complete variable domain (other parts from reference TRBV5-1 and TRBJ1-2): KAGVTQTPRYLIKTRGQQVTLSCSPISGHRSVSWYQQTPGQGLQFLFEYFSETQRNKGNFPGRFSGRQFSNSRSEMNVSTLELGDSALYLCASSLGVRGANYGYTFGSGTRLTVV.

The rearrangement uses TRBV6-5 and TRBJ2-3, with TRBD2 as a possible D gene (6 bases). V lost 7 bases and J lost 3, with 17 bases in between. Germline V lookup: CDR1 MNHEY, CDR2 SVGAGI. The CDR3 covers 15 residues. This CDR3 is CASTLLGGKTDTQYF. Here the CDR3 DNA reads TGTGCCAGCACCTTACTGGGCGGGAAGACAGATACGCAGTATTTT.

The V gene is TRBV5-6, the J gene TRBJ2-7; 8 nucleotides match TRBD1. There are 16 residues in the CDR3. J was trimmed by 4 bases and V by 4 bases; bases with no gene match: 13. Germline V gene lookup returns CDR1 SGHDT and CDR2 YYEEEE. The CDR3 coding sequence is TGTGCCAGCAGCCGGGTCGACAGGGGAATTCTGTACGAGCAGTACTTC. Encoded protein: CASSRVDRGILYEQYF.

The genes are TRBV7-9 and TRBJ2-2, with TRBD1 identical over 11 bases. Germline V gene data show CDR1 as SEHNR and CDR2 as FQNEAQ (reference sequence). The CDR3 totals 18 residues. Trimming took 4 bases from V and 4 from J; bases not matched to a gene: 11. The chain's CDR3 is CASSSGTGGNSGTGELFF. DNA of the CDR3: TGTGCCAGCAGCTCCGGGACAGGGGGTAATAGCGGCACCGGGGAGCTGTTTTTT.

CDR3 sequence reads: CASSLGTGVSNEQYF. The CDR3 DNA is TGTGCCAGCAGCTTGGGGACAGGGGTTTCTAACGAGCAGTACTTC. The V gene is TRBV5-6, the J gene TRBJ2-7, with 9 bases aligning to TRBD1. Germline values: CDR1 SGHDT, CDR2 YYEEEE. The V and J ends lost 0 bases and 5 bases, in that order; junction bases with no gene match: 6. This CDR3 has 15 residues. The full variable domain, rest sourced from reference TRBV5-6 and TRBJ2-7, is DAGVTQSPTHLIKTRGQQVTLRCSPKSGHDTVSWYQQALGQGPQFIFQYYEEEERQRGNFPDRFSGHQFPNYSSELNVNALLLGDSALYLCASSLGTGVSNEQYFGPGTRLTVT.

This chain connects TRBV11-1 to TRBJ2-7, with D maybe TRBD2 (6 bases). CDR1 and CDR2 from the germline V gene are SGHAT and FQDESV (reference sequence). Trimming cost V 5 bases and J 6 bases, with 14 bases left between them. There are 13 residues in the CDR3. In nucleotides, the CDR3 is TGTGCCAGCAGCCCTGGACTGGGGGGCGAGCAGTACTTC. Encoded protein: CASSPGLGGEQYF.

The V gene is TRBV28, the J gene TRBJ2-3, with 7 bases identical to TRBD1. Germline loops: CDR1 MDHEN, CDR2 SYDVKM. V lost 1 base, J lost 3 bases, and 4 bases stayed unmatched. The CDR3 length is 15 residues. CDR3 region: CASSLSDRVTDTQYF. CDR3 nucleotides: TGTGCCAGCAGTTTATCAGACAGGGTTACAGATACGCAGTATTTT.

The chain combines TRBV5-4 with TRBJ2-5; 8 bases map to TRBD2. CDR1 and CDR2 from the germline V gene are SGHNT and YYREEE (reference sequence). The CDR3 totals 14 residues. The junction had 6 bases not matched to a gene; V was cut back by 4 bases and J by 4 bases. As DNA, the CDR3 is TGTGCCAGCAGCCCCTCCGCGGGGGGAGAGACCCAGTACTTC. This gives the protein CASSPSAGGETQYF.